The clone carrying this TCR beta chain was detected ten times or more. Germline CDR1 SQVTM, CDR2 ANQGSEA. The CDR3 covers 15 residues. J lost 1 base, V lost 7 bases, and 7 bases had no gene match. Each CDR3 protein is one row after TCRdb ran MiXCR on the RT-PCR reads. The data hold hundreds of thousands of distinct CDR3 sequences, with 14% observed a single time. V is TRBV29-1 and J is TRBJ2-4, with 10 bases fitting TRBD1. The receptor was isolated from a female donor in good health, serving as a healthy control. The sequenced sample was memory CD4+ T cells from blood. The CDR3 DNA reads TGCAGCGCTACGACAGGGGGCTACGCCAAAAACATTCAGTACTTC. It codes for CSATTGGYAKNIQYF.